The 15 T cell receptor beta chains in this list originate from one sample, sequenced in a study of cytomegalovirus exposure and HLA in healthy donors. Primers: 60 Vbeta forward and 13 Jbeta reverse. Profiling relied on immunoSEQ multiplex PCR, and the TCRdb table lists in-frame clones only, not all of them. Of about 80,000 clones in the sample, roughly four fifths were seen once. Sequences were obtained from PBMCs. The receptors come from a human donor in good health.

V gene TRBV4-1 combines with J gene TRBJ2-1; no reliable D call. Trimming took off 0 bases at V and 8 bases at J, with 11 bases between the two ends. Germline V gives CDR1 MGHRA, CDR2 YSYEKL. The CDR3 has 14 residues. CDR3 sequence: CASSQDPGFDEQFF. As DNA, the CDR3 is TGCGCCAGCAGCCAAGATCCAGGTTTCGATGAGCAGTTCTTC.

The chain recombines TRBV19 with TRBJ2-5, with TRBD1 matching 8 bases. Looked up from germline, CDR1 is LNHDA and CDR2 is SQIVND (reference sequence). The CDR3 sequence is 14 residues long. Trimming took 2 bases from V and 5 from J; bases not matched to a gene: 4. CDR3: CASSIPGGFETQYF. CDR3 sequence (DNA): TGTGCCAGTAGTATACCAGGGGGCTTTGAGACCCAGTACTTC.

The rearrangement joins TRBV6-5 to TRBJ1-4; tentatively, D is TRBD1 (6 bases). Trimming cost V 6 bases and J 8 bases, with 19 bases left between them. The CDR3 contains 15 residues. CDR1 MNHEY and CDR2 SVGAGI come from the germline V gene. CDR3 DNA: TGTGCCAGCAGGGAGAACAAACAGGGAGGGGAAAAACTGTTTTTT. Translation gives CASRENKQGGEKLFF.

This chain links TRBV4-3 with TRBJ2-7; TRBD2 aligns across 7 bases. The ends lost 1 base at V and 2 bases at J; junction bases unmatched: 5. Looked up from germline, CDR1 is LGHNA and CDR2 is YSLEER. This CDR3 is built from 15 residues. The chain's CDR3 is CASSQGNSGPYEQYF. The CDR3 bases are TGCGCCAGCAGCCAAGGGAATAGCGGGCCCTACGAGCAGTACTTC.

This rearrangement joins TRBV6-1 to TRBJ2-2; TRBD1 agrees at 10 bases. Looked up from germline, CDR1 is MNHNS and CDR2 is SASEGT. The ends lost 2 bases at V and 5 bases at J; junction bases unmatched: 2. This CDR3 region has 15 residues. Here the CDR3 reads CASSEPGQGTGELFF. In nucleotides, the CDR3 is TGTGCCAGCAGTGAACCGGGACAGGGGACCGGGGAGCTGTTTTTT.

The gene calls are TRBV4-1 and TRBJ1-5; TRBD1 matches at 9 bases. The germline V gene has CDR1 MGHRA and CDR2 YSYEKL. The CDR3 sequence is 14 residues long. The junction had 3 bases not matched to a gene; V was cut back by 2 bases and J by 7 bases. The CDR3 loop reads CASSQRDRAQPQHF. CDR3 DNA sequence: TGCGCCAGCAGCCAAAGGGACAGGGCCCAGCCCCAGCATTTT.

This chain joins TRBV5-6 and TRBJ2-7; possibly TRBD1 for D (5 bases). This CDR3 region has 17 residues. Per the germline V gene, CDR1 is SGHDT and CDR2 is YYEEEE. The V end was cut by 0 bases, the J end by 4 bases, with 20 bases between. In DNA form, the CDR3 reads TGTGCCAGCAGCTTGGCCCATCAAGGACACCGAAGATACGAGCAGTACTTC. The encoded protein is CASSLAHQGHRRYEQYF.

The rearrangement links TRBV9 to TRBJ1-6; 7 nucleotides agree with TRBD1. CDR1 and CDR2 from the germline V gene are SGDLS and YYNGEE. Trimming at V came to 0 bases and at J to 8 bases, leaving 5 bases not matched to a gene. The CDR3 consists of 15 residues. The CDR3 region has the DNA TGTGCCAGCAGCGTAGACGGACAGGTTGATTCACCCCTCCACTTT. As protein: CASSVDGQVDSPLHF.

This clone was detected only once. The rearrangement joins TRBV27 to TRBJ2-7; 9 nucleotides match TRBD1. The CDR3 has 16 residues. V shed 6 bases and J 6 bases; nucleotides not matched to a gene: 15. Germline V gene sequence: CDR1 MNHEY, CDR2 SMNVEV (reference sequence). The CDR3 DNA follows: TGTGCCAGCAGCAACCTCGGGACAGGGAATGTGGGCGAGCAGTACTTC. Protein product: CASSNLGTGNVGEQYF.

The table lists this clone with a few counts. One end of the junction fails to match germline, which may point to a read error. The chain employs TRBV7-7 and TRBJ2-5; the D gene is possibly TRBD1 (5 bases). The CDR3 is 15 amino acids. The germline V gene has CDR1 SSHAT and CDR2 FNYEAQ (reference sequence). CDR3 nucleotide sequence: TGTGCTAGCAGCCACACTAAGGGGTGGGAAGAGACCCAGTACTTC. Its translation: CASSHTKGWEETQYF.

The V call is TRBV5-6, the J call TRBJ2-5; TRBD2 matches at 13 bases. CDR3 length: 17 residues. Germline V gene sequence: CDR1 SGHDT, CDR2 YYEEEE. The trim removed 0 bases at V and 5 bases at J, leaving 7 bases unmatched. Written as DNA, the CDR3 is TGTGCCAGCAGCTTGGTGGGACTAGCGGGGCAACGGGAGACCCAGTACTTC. Protein sequence: CASSLVGLAGQRETQYF.

As DNA, the CDR3 is TGTGCCAGCAGCTTAGCGCTGGCCCAGGGGTCCTACGAGCAGTACTTC. Its protein product is CASSLALAQGSYEQYF. This chain uses TRBV7-2 with TRBJ2-7; a possible D gene is TRBD1 (6 bases). The CDR3 extends over 16 amino acids. V lost 0 bases and J 1 base, leaving 13 bases between the germline ends. Looked up from germline, CDR1 is SGHTA and CDR2 is FQGNSA.

This clone was seen just once. The CDR3 DNA follows: TGTGCCTGGAGTGTCGGGACAGATGATAGCTCCTACGAGCAGTACTTC. This codes for CAWSVGTDDSSYEQYF. This chain joins TRBV30 and TRBJ2-7; 7 positions agree with TRBD1. The CDR3 has 16 amino acids. V shed 0 bases and J 0 bases; nucleotides not matched to a gene: 8. From germline, CDR1 is GTSNPN and CDR2 SVGIG (reference sequence).

The chain recombines TRBV30 with TRBJ2-5, with TRBD2 matching over 10 bases. J lost 5 bases, V lost 0 bases, and 9 bases had no gene match. The CDR3 consists of 16 residues. Germline assignment: CDR1 GTSNPN and CDR2 SVGIG (reference sequence). The CDR3 spells CAWSVRGLARMETQYF. As DNA, the CDR3 is TGTGCCTGGAGTGTCAGGGGACTAGCGAGGATGGAGACCCAGTACTTC.

The chain combines TRBV9 with TRBJ2-3, with a weak D call TRBD2 (6 bases). The V and J ends lost 2 bases and 0 bases respectively, with 13 bases between them. Germline CDR1 and CDR2: SGDLS and YYNGEE. There are 16 residues in the CDR3. The CDR3 nucleotides read TGTGCCAGCAGCGTCTCAAGCGGGTCTAGCACAGATACGCAGTATTTT. It encodes CASSVSSGSSTDTQYF.